The 25 T cell receptor beta chains presented below share a single source sample, sequenced in a study of blood T cell repertoires in COVID-19. TCRdb's copy holds only in-frame clones and misses some; the assay was immunoSEQ multiplex PCR. In the table there are some 200,000 clones, roughly 84% of which are singletons. Sequencing input: peripheral blood. The receptors shown here come from a man between 45 and 60 years old with active or convalescent COVID-19.

The V call is TRBV15, the J call TRBJ2-7; TRBD2 aligns across 7 bases. CDR1 is LNHNV, CDR2 YYDKDF, per germline (reference sequence). CDR3 length: 14 residues. The junction had 0 bases not matched to a gene; V was cut back by 1 base and J by 0 bases. CDR3 amino acids: CATSRGGGSYEQYF. CDR3 DNA sequence: TGTGCCACCAGCAGAGGGGGGGGCTCCTACGAGCAGTACTTC.

The chain links TRBV4-3 to TRBJ1-2, with 9 nucleotides matching TRBD1. Per germline, CDR1 LGHNA and CDR2 YSLEER. The trim removed 0 bases at V and 4 bases at J, leaving 9 bases unmatched. CDR3 length: 17 residues. CDR3 nucleotides: TGCGCCAGCAGCCAAGATCTTGAACAGGGGGCTTCCTATGGCTACACCTTC. Amino acids: CASSQDLEQGASYGYTF.

This clone has just a few counts. This CDR3 is CASSYGPDQPQHF. The CDR3 DNA is TGTGCCAGCAGTTACGGGCCAGATCAGCCCCAGCATTTT. The chain links TRBV6-6 to TRBJ1-5; D is unclear. CDR1 is MNHNY and CDR2 is SVGAGI in the germline V gene (reference sequence). The CDR3 is 13 residues long. V was shortened by 2 bases and J by 5 bases, with 7 bases between the two germline ends.

The chain carries TRBV4-3 and TRBJ1-2, with TRBD1 as a possible D gene (5 bases). This CDR3 comprises 17 residues. Germline V gives CDR1 LGHNA, CDR2 YSLEER. The V end was cut by 0 bases, the J end by 4 bases, with 18 bases between. CDR3 protein: CASSQEKLEQGGYGYTF. CDR3 sequence (DNA): TGCGCCAGCAGCCAAGAAAAGTTGGAGCAGGGCGGCTATGGCTACACCTTC.

This clone was recorded only once. The chain employs TRBV10-2 and TRBJ1-5; no clear D gene. V was trimmed by 4 bases and J by 2 bases, leaving 6 bases between them. Germline-derived CDR1 and CDR2 are WSHSY and SAAADI. There are 13 residues in the CDR3. The CDR3: CASSGVGNQPQHF. CDR3 in DNA: TGCGCCAGCAGTGGAGTGGGCAATCAGCCCCAGCATTTT.

This rearrangement joins TRBV18 to TRBJ1-3; a weak D match, TRBD1 (6 bases). Trimming removed 6 bases at V and 0 bases at J, with 15 bases between. The CDR3 sequence is 16 residues long. The germline CDR1 and CDR2 sequences are KGHSH and LQKENI. The CDR3 is CASSPTGQTSGNTIYF. The DNA of the CDR3 is TGTGCCAGCTCCCCAACGGGACAAACCTCTGGAAACACCATATATTTT.

The genes are TRBV5-1 and TRBJ2-1; 11 bases line up with TRBD2. Germline V gene sequence: CDR1 SGHRS, CDR2 YFSETQ. With V trimmed by 0 bases and J by 8 bases, 4 bases remained unmatched. The CDR3 consists of 15 residues. CDR3: CASSLGLAGLDEQFF. The CDR3 DNA sequence: TGCGCCAGCAGCTTGGGACTAGCGGGGCTCGATGAGCAGTTCTTC. The whole variable domain, remainder taken from reference TRBV5-1 and TRBJ2-1, is KAGVTQTPRYLIKTRGQQVTLSCSPISGHRSVSWYQQTPGQGLQFLFEYFSETQRNKGNFPGRFSGRQFSNSRSEMNVSTLELGDSALYLCASSLGLAGLDEQFFGPGTRLTVL.

The chain links TRBV29-1 to TRBJ2-5, with 9 nucleotides matching TRBD2. In germline, CDR1 is SQVTM, CDR2 ANQGSEA. The CDR3 has 15 residues. With 3 bases clipped from V and 7 bases from J, the junction kept 12 bases outside the gene matches. This CDR3 reads CSVEGVAGEFATQYF. CDR3 in DNA: TGCAGCGTTGAGGGAGTAGCGGGGGAGTTTGCGACCCAGTACTTC.

This chain joins TRBV29-1 and TRBJ2-5; D perhaps matches TRBD2 (6 bases). Germline CDR1 reads SQVTM; CDR2 reads ANQGSEA. The length of the CDR3 is 14 residues. Between the trimmed V and J ends, which lost 3 bases and 6 bases, there was a span of 17 bases. CDR3 loop: CSVDSDYGRKTQYF. The CDR3 nucleotides are TGCAGCGTTGACTCGGACTACGGGCGCAAGACCCAGTACTTC.

This clone was seen only once. The rearrangement uses TRBV27 and TRBJ2-2; possible D gene TRBD2, 5 bases. Germline V gene sequence: CDR1 MNHEY, CDR2 SMNVEV (reference sequence). The V and J ends lost 6 bases and 1 base respectively, with 18 bases between them. This CDR3 is 17 amino acids long. In nucleotides, the CDR3 is TGTGCCAGCAGCCCATCGGGGAAAGGGTGGAACACCGGGGAGCTGTTTTTT. Translated, it gives CASSPSGKGWNTGELFF.

The chain joins TRBV5-1 to TRBJ1-3; D is perhaps TRBD1 (6 bases). The germline V gene has CDR1 SGHRS and CDR2 YFSETQ. The CDR3 is 14 amino acids. V was trimmed by 4 bases and J by 4 bases, leaving 12 bases between them. The CDR3 DNA is TGCGCCAGCAGCACAGGGACGGTCGGAAACACCATATATTTT. It translates to CASSTGTVGNTIYF. Using reference TRBV5-1 and TRBJ1-3 for the parts outside the CDR3, the full variable domain is KAGVTQTPRYLIKTRGQQVTLSCSPISGHRSVSWYQQTPGQGLQFLFEYFSETQRNKGNFPGRFSGRQFSNSRSEMNVSTLELGDSALYLCASSTGTVGNTIYFGEGSWLTVV.

The chain combines TRBV5-8 with TRBJ2-7; 13 nucleotides agree with TRBD2. This CDR3 is 17 amino acids long. Germline V lookup: CDR1 SGHTS, CDR2 YDEGEE. The J segment lost 5 bases and the V segment lost 4 bases, leaving 12 bases of the junction unmatched. CDR3 DNA sequence: TGTGCCAGCAGCCTCGGACTAGCGGGAGCGATGCTCGACGAGCAGTACTTC. It encodes CASSLGLAGAMLDEQYF.

This clone has just a few counts. The chain combines TRBV12-3 or TRBV12-4 with TRBJ1-2; D not certain. CDR3 length equals 12 residues. V was pared by 2 bases and J by 4 bases, with 5 bases between. This CDR3 reads CASSLTSYGYTF. The CDR3 DNA reads TGTGCCAGCAGTTTAACTTCCTATGGCTACACCTTC.

This chain uses TRBV7-9 with TRBJ1-3, with no clear D. CDR3 length equals 15 residues. CDR1 SEHNR and CDR2 FQNEAQ come from the germline V gene (reference sequence). Trimming pared 5 bases from V and 0 bases from J, leaving 11 bases between. CDR3: CASSAPRGSGNTIYF. The CDR3 nucleotides are TGTGCCAGCAGCGCCCCCCGGGGCTCTGGAAACACCATATATTTT.

The rearrangement uses TRBV7-8 and TRBJ2-7; D is perhaps TRBD1 (6 bases). Germline CDR1 reads SGHVS; CDR2 reads FQNEAQ. The CDR3 contains 14 residues. The V gene lost 5 bases and the J gene lost 1 base, with 12 bases spanning the gap. CDR3 protein: CASSQGQRSYEQYF. For the CDR3, the DNA is TGTGCCAGCAGCCAGGGACAAAGGTCCTACGAGCAGTACTTC.

The V call is TRBV10-2, the J call TRBJ2-1; 11 nucleotides line up with TRBD2. The J segment lost 6 bases and the V segment lost 1 base, leaving 5 bases of the junction unmatched. CDR3 length: 16 residues. Germline V gene lookup returns CDR1 WSHSY and CDR2 SAAADI. The DNA for the CDR3 is TGCGCCAGCAGTGAGTGGGTAGCGGGGGGGCCCAATGAGCAGTTCTTC. Amino acids: CASSEWVAGGPNEQFF.

J is TRBJ2-5 and V is TRBV29-1; D remains unclear. This CDR3 has 12 amino acids. V lost 7 bases and J 5 bases, leaving 14 bases between the germline ends. Germline loops: CDR1 SQVTM, CDR2 ANQGSEA. For the CDR3, the DNA is TGCAGCGCCATTACGGTGGGCGAGACCCAGTACTTC. Protein: CSAITVGETQYF.

This clone is a singleton in its sample. CDR3 protein: CASSSGLAAYNEQFF. As DNA, the CDR3 is TGTGCCAGCAGTTCGGGACTAGCGGCCTACAATGAGCAGTTCTTC. The chain combines TRBV6-5 with TRBJ2-1; 11 bases agree with TRBD2. Trimming removed 4 bases from V and 2 bases from J; junction bases left unmatched: 1. This CDR3 is 15 amino acids long. Germline V gene sequence: CDR1 MNHEY, CDR2 SVGAGI.

This chain connects TRBV9 to TRBJ1-2; possible D gene TRBD1, 6 bases. In germline, CDR1 is SGDLS, CDR2 YYNGEE. V gave up 4 bases and J gave up 0 bases, with 10 bases separating them. The CDR3 runs to 14 residues. The CDR3 coding sequence is TGTGCCAGCAGCCGAGGACAGACTAACTATGGCTACACCTTC. This translates into CASSRGQTNYGYTF.

The gene calls are TRBV19 and TRBJ2-2; a possible D gene is TRBD2 (5 bases). The ends were cut back, 8 bases at V and 5 bases at J, with 9 bases in the middle. Germline CDR1 and CDR2: LNHDA and SQIVND (reference sequence). CDR3 size: 12 residues. Here the CDR3 DNA reads TGTGCCAGTGGGAGTCGGACCGGGGAGCTGTTTTTT. Its translation is CASGSRTGELFF.

The chain carries TRBV4-2 and TRBJ1-1; D remains unclear. This CDR3 has 15 residues. The germline V gene has CDR1 LGHNA and CDR2 YNFKEQ. Trimming took off 5 bases at V and 4 bases at J, with 17 bases between the two ends. The CDR3 here is CASSSHEGTGTEAFF. The CDR3 nucleotides are TGTGCCAGCAGCTCTCACGAGGGTACCGGCACTGAAGCTTTCTTT.

This rearrangement joins TRBV5-1 to TRBJ2-3, with 9 bases matching TRBD2. This CDR3 comprises 16 residues. From germline, CDR1 is SGHRS and CDR2 YFSETQ. Germline trimming cut 4 bases from V and 4 bases from J; bases unmatched to any gene: 10. In DNA form, the CDR3 reads TGCGCCAGCAGCCCCGGGGTAGCGGGAGTGTCAGATACGCAGTATTTT. Protein: CASSPGVAGVSDTQYF.

In its sample, this clone was seen a few times. The genes are TRBV5-6 and TRBJ1-1; the match to TRBD1 covers 7 bases. Germline V lookup: CDR1 SGHDT, CDR2 YYEEEE. V lost 0 bases to trimming and J lost 7 bases; unmatched junction nucleotides: 6. This CDR3 is built from 14 residues. Written as DNA, the CDR3 is TGTGCCAGCAGCTTGGTAGGACAGGAGAATGAAGCTTTCTTT. This sequence encodes CASSLVGQENEAFF.

This clone showed up just a few times. This chain links TRBV5-5 with TRBJ1-2; 7 bases line up with TRBD1. This CDR3 contains 15 residues. Germline CDR1 SGHKS, CDR2 YYEKEE (reference sequence). V was clipped by 1 base and J by 8 bases; unmatched bases: 11. CDR3 sequence reads: CASSLSGTVDKGYTF. DNA for the CDR3: TGTGCCAGCAGCTTGTCTGGGACAGTTGATAAGGGCTACACCTTC.

The chain uses TRBV10-3 and TRBJ2-7; D is perhaps TRBD1 (6 bases). With 0 bases removed from V and 7 bases from J, the gap between germline ends came to 13 bases. Germline CDR1 is ENHRY and CDR2 is SYGVKD. The length of the CDR3 is 14 residues. The CDR3 loop is CAISESGDTREQYV. CDR3 bases: TGTGCCATCAGTGAGTCGGGGGACACTCGGGAGCAGTACGTC.